Below, 2 T cell receptor beta chains from the same sample are listed, as sequenced in a study of T cells in localized non-small cell lung cancer. Sequencing used immunoSEQ multiplex PCR; TCRdb keeps in-frame clones, though not all of them. Of approximately 67,000 clones listed, roughly 81% were seen once; the top ten hold around an eighth. Sequences were derived from peripheral blood, sampled before any cancer treatment. Source of these receptors: a female donor of 60 years or more with stage I lung adenocarcinoma.

The chain links TRBV7-9 to TRBJ2-5, with TRBD2 identical over 8 bases. With 2 bases clipped from V and 5 bases from J, the junction kept 4 bases outside the gene matches. The length of the CDR3 is 14 residues. Germline V gives CDR1 SEHNR, CDR2 FQNEAQ (reference sequence). Here the CDR3 reads CASSLTSGGETQYF. The DNA of the CDR3 is TGTGCCAGCAGCTTAACTAGCGGTGGGGAGACCCAGTACTTC.

The V gene is TRBV7-3, the J gene TRBJ2-1, with 7 bases that match TRBD2. This CDR3 is built from 14 residues. After removal of 2 bases from V and 13 bases from J, the junction contained 11 bases not matched to a gene. CDR1 and CDR2 from the germline V gene are SGHTA and FQGTGA. In DNA form, the CDR3 reads TGTGCCAGCAGCTTAGGGCTAACGGGGGGTCCCCAGTTCTTC. Translated: CASSLGLTGGPQFF.